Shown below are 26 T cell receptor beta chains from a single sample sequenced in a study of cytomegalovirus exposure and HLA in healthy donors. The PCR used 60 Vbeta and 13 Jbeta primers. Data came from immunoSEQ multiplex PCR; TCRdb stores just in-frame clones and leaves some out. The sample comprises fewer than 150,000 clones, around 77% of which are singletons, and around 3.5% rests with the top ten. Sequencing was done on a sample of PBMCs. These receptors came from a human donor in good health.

The DNA of the CDR3 is TGTGCCAGCAGTTCGGCAGCGGCGGGGATCTACGAGCAGTACTTC. Its translation is CASSSAAAGIYEQYF. The rearrangement joins TRBV6-6 to TRBJ2-7; D perhaps matches TRBD2 (6 bases). Between the trimmed V and J ends, which lost 4 bases and 3 bases, there was a span of 16 bases. The germline gives CDR1 MNHNY, CDR2 SVGAGI (reference sequence). The CDR3 is made up of 15 amino acids.

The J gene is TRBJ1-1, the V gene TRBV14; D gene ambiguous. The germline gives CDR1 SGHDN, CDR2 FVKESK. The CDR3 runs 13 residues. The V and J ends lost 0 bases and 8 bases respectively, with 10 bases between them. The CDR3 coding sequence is TGTGCCAGCAGCCAAGAGTATGCGGCGGAAGCTTTCTTT. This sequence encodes CASSQEYAAEAFF.

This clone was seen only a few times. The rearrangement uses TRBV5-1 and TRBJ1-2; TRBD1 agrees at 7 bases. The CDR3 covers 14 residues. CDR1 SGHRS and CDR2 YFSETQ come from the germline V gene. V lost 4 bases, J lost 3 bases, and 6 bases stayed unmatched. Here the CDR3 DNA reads TGCGCCAGCAGCATCCAGGGGGGAGACTATGGCTACACCTTC. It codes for CASSIQGGDYGYTF. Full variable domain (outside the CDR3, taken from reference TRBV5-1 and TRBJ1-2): KAGVTQTPRYLIKTRGQQVTLSCSPISGHRSVSWYQQTPGQGLQFLFEYFSETQRNKGNFPGRFSGRQFSNSRSEMNVSTLELGDSALYLCASSIQGGDYGYTFGSGTRLTVV.

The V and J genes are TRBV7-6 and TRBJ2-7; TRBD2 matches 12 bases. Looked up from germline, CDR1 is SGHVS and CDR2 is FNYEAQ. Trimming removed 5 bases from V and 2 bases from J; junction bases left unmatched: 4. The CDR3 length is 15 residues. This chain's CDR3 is CASSGGLAGPYEQYF. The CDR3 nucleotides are TGTGCCAGCAGCGGTGGACTAGCGGGGCCCTACGAGCAGTACTTC.

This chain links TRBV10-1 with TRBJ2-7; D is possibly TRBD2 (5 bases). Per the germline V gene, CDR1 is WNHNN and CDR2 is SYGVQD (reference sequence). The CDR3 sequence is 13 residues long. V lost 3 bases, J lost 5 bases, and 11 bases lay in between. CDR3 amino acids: CASSEIRGNEQYF. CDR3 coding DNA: TGCGCCAGCAGTGAAATTCGAGGGAACGAGCAGTACTTC.

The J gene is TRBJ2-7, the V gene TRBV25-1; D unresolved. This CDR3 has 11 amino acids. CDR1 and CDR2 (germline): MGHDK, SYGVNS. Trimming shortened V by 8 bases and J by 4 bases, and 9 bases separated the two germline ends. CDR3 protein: CASGYGYEQYF. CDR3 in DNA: TGTGCCAGCGGTTACGGGTACGAGCAGTACTTC.

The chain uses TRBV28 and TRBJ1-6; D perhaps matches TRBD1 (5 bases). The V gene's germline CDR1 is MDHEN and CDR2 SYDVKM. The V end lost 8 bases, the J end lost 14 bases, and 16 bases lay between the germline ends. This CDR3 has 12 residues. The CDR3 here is CASADTGVTLHF. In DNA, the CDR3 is TGTGCCAGCGCGGACACGGGGGTAACCCTCCACTTT.

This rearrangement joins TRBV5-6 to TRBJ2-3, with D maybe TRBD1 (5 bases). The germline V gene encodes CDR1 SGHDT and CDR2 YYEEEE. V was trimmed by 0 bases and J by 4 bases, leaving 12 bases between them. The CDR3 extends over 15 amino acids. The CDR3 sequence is CASSLEVGRADTQYF. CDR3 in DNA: TGTGCCAGCAGCTTGGAAGTAGGCAGGGCAGATACGCAGTATTTT.

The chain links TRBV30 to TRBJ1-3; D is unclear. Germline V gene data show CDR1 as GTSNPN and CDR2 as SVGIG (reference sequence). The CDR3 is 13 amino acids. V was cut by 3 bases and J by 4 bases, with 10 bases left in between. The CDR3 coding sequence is TGTGCCTGGAGCTCCTCGGTGGGAAACACCATATATTTT. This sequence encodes CAWSSSVGNTIYF. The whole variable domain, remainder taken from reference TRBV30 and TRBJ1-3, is SQTIHQWPATLVQPVGSPLSLECTVEGTSNPNLYWYRQAAGRGLQLLFYSVGIGQISSEVPQNLSASRPQDRQFILSSKKLLLSDSGFYLCAWSSSVGNTIYFGEGSWLTVV.

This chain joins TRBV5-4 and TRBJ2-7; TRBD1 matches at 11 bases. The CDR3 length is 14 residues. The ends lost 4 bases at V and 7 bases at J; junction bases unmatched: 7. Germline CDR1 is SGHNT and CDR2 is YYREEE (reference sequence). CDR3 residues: CASSKGQGVGEQYF. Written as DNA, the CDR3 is TGTGCCAGCAGCAAGGGACAGGGGGTAGGGGAGCAGTACTTC.

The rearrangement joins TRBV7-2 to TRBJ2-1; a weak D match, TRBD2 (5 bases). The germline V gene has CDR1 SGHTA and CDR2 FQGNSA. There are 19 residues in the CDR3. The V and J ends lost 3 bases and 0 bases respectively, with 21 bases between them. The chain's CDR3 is CASSLRRSLWETSYNEQFF. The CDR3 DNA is TGTGCCAGCAGCTTGAGGAGGAGTTTGTGGGAGACCTCCTACAATGAGCAGTTCTTC.

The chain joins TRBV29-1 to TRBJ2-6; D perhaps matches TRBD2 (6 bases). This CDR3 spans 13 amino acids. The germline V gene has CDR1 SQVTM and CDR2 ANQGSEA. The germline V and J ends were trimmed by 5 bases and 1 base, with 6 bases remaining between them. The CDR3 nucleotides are TGCAGCGTTCGGGGGTCTGGGGCCAACGTCCTGACTTTC. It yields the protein CSVRGSGANVLTF. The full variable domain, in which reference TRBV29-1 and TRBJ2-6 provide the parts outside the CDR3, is SAVISQKPSRDICQRGTSLTIQCQVDSQVTMMFWYRQQPGQSLTLIATANQGSEATYESGFVIDKFPISRPNLTFSTLTVSNMSPEDSSIYLCSVRGSGANVLTFGAGSRLTVL.

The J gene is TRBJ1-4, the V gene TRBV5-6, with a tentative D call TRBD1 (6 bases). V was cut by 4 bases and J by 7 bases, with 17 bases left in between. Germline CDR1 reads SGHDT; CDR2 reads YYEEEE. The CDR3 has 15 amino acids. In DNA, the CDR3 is TGTGCCAGCAGCCCCACAGGGTCGGCGGGTGAAAAACTGTTTTTT. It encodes CASSPTGSAGEKLFF.

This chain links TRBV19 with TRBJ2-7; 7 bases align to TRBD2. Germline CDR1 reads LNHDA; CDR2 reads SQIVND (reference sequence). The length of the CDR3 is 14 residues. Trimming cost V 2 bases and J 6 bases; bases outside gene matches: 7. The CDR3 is CASSISGVSVEQYF. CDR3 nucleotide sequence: TGTGCCAGTAGTATAAGCGGGGTCTCAGTCGAGCAGTACTTC.

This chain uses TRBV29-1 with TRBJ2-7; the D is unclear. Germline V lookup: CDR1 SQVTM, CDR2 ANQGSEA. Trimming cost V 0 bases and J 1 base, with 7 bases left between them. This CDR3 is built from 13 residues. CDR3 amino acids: CSVEDEVSYEQYF. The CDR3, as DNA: TGCAGCGTTGAAGATGAGGTTTCCTACGAGCAGTACTTC.

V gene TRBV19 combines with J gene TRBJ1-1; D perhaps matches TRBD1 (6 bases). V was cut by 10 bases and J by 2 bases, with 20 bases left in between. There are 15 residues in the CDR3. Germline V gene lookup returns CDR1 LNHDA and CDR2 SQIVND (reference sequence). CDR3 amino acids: CAIKDRTELNTEAFF. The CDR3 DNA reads TGTGCCATAAAAGACAGGACTGAGCTTAACACTGAAGCTTTCTTT.

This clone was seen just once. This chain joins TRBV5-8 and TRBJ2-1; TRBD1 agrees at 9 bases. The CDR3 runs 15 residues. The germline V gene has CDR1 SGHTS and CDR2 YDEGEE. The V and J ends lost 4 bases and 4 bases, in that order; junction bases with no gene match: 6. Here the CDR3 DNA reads TGTGCCAGCAGCCCGGGGACAGGGACTTACAATGAGCAGTTCTTC. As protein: CASSPGTGTYNEQFF.

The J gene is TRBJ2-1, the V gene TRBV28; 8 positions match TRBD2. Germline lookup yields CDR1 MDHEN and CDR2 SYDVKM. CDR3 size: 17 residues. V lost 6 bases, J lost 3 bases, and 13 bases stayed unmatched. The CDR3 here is CASSPGGAGALYNEQFF. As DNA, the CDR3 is TGTGCCAGCAGCCCCGGGGGAGCGGGAGCCCTCTACAATGAGCAGTTCTTC.

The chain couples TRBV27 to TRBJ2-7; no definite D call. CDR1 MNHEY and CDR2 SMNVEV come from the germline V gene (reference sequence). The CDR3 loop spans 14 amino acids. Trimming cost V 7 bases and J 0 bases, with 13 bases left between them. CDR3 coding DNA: TGTGCCAGCACAACTCTCAATAGCTCCTACGAGCAGTACTTC. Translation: CASTTLNSSYEQYF.

The CDR3 DNA is TGTGCCAGCAGTTACCAACTAGCGGGAATCAATGAGCAGTTCTTC. Residues: CASSYQLAGINEQFF. The chain uses TRBV6-5 and TRBJ2-1; TRBD2 aligns across 10 bases. This CDR3 is 15 amino acids long. The V gene end was trimmed by 2 bases and the J gene end by 6 bases; junction bases not matched to a gene: 4. CDR1 and CDR2 from the germline V gene are MNHEY and SVGAGI.

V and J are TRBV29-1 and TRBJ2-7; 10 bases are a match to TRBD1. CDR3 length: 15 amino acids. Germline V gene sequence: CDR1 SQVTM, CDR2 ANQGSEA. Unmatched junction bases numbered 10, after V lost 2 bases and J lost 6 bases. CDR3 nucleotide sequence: TGCAGCGTTGAAACGGGAGGGACAGGGGCCTCCGAGCAGTACTTC. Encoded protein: CSVETGGTGASEQYF.

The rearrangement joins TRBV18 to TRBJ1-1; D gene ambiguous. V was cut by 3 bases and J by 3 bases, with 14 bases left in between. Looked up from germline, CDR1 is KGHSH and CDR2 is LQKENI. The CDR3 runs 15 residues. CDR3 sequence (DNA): TGTGCCAGCTCACCGCTTATGTCGAGGGACACTGAAGCTTTCTTT. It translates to CASSPLMSRDTEAFF. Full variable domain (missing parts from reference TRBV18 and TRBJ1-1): NAGVMQNPRHLVRRRGQEARLRCSPMKGHSHVYWYRQLPEEGLKFMVYLQKENIIDESGMPKERFSAEFPKEGPSILRIQQVVRGDSAAYFCASSPLMSRDTEAFFGQGTRLTVV.

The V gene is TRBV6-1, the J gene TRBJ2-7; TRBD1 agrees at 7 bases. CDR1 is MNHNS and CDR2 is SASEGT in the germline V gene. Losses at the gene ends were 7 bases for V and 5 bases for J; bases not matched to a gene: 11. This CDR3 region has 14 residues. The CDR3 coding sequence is TGTGCCAGCACCCCCGTAGGGGGCCGCGACGAGCAGTACTTC. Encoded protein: CASTPVGGRDEQYF.

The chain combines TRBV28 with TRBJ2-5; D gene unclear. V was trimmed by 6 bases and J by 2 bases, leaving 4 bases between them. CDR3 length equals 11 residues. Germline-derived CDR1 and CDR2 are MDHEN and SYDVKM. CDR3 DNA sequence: TGTGCCAGCAGCCCGCAAGAGACCCAGTACTTC. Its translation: CASSPQETQYF.

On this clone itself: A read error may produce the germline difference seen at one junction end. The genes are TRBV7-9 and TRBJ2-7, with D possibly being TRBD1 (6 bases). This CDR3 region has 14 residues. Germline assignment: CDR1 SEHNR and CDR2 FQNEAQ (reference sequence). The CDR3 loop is CSSSLDGQFYEQYF. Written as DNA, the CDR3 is TGTTCCAGCAGCTTAGACGGACAGTTCTACGAGCAGTACTTC. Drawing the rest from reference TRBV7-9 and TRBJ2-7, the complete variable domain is DTGVSQNPRHKITKRGQNVTFRCDPISEHNRLYWYRQTLGQGPEFLTYFQNEAQLEKSRLLSDRFSAERPKGSFSTLEIQRTEQGDSAMYLCSSSLDGQFYEQYFGPGTRLTVT.

The CDR3 coding sequence is TGTGCCAGTAGTAACTCGGTGAACACTGAAGCTTTCTTT. It is translated as CASSNSVNTEAFF. The genes are TRBV19 and TRBJ1-1; D unresolved. This CDR3 contains 13 residues. V dropped 4 bases and J dropped 0 bases, with 6 bases sitting between them. The germline V gene encodes CDR1 LNHDA and CDR2 SQIVND (reference sequence).